This T cell receptor (beta chain) was found in a study of blood T cell repertoires in COVID-19. Study in general: Sites across the United States, Italy and Spain contributed samples from acute and convalescent COVID-19. PBMCs, B-cell-depleted T cells, or T cells were the source of the cDNA or gDNA that made up the material.

The method was immunoSEQ multiplex PCR; TCRdb's version includes in-frame clones alone and lacks a portion of them. Of 450,000 to 500,000 clones listed, 80% to 90% are singletons. Per germline, CDR1 LNHNV and CDR2 YYDKDF (reference sequence). The V segment lost 0 bases and the J segment 5 bases; nucleotides outside the gene matches: 3. The CDR3 spans 15 residues. This clonotype originated in a human donor in a cohort sampled during active COVID-19. The V gene is TRBV15, the J gene TRBJ2-7; 11 positions agree with TRBD2. The specimen sequenced was peripheral blood. The CDR3 bases are TGTGCCACCAGCAGAGACCCTAGCGGGAGGAACGAGCAGTACTTC. Amino acid sequence: CATSRDPSGRNEQYF.